Sequencing of this T cell receptor (beta chain) was carried out in a study of blood T cell repertoires in COVID-19. Turning to the study itself: There were acute and convalescent COVID-19 samples, and they came from the United States, Italy and Spain.

In the authors' workflow: Estimated nucleated cell counts came from reference gene primer amplification. Repertoires were generated with immunoSEQ multiplex PCR, while TCRdb's copy carries only in-frame clones and drops some. V and J calls and clone size are given by that table; D and trimming were obtained from the DNA. The sample has approximately 170,000 clones, around four fifths seen once. Enrolled during active infection, Seattle patients were then followed longitudinally. This TCR was sampled from a woman older than 75 with COVID-19, enrolled during active disease. Sequences were obtained from peripheral blood.

The CDR3 DNA follows: TGCGCCAGCAGCTTGATAGCGGGAGATTATACAGGAGAGCAGTTCTTC. Protein product: CASSLIAGDYTGEQFF. This chain joins TRBV5-1 and TRBJ2-1, with 9 bases identical to TRBD2. Germline trimming cut 1 base from V and 10 bases from J; bases unmatched to any gene: 12. Germline V gene data show CDR1 as SGHRS and CDR2 as YFSETQ. The CDR3 covers 16 residues.